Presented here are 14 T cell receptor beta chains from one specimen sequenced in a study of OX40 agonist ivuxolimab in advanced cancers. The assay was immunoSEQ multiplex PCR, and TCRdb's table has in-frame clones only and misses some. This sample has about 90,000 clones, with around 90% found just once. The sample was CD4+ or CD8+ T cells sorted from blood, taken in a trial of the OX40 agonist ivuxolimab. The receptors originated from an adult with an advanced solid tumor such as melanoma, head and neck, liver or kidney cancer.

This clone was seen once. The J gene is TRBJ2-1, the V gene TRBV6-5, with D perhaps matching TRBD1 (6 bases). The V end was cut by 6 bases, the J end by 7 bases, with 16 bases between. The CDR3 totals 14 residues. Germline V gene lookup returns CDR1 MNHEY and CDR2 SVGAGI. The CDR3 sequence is CASSHGTHVNEQFF. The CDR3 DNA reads TGTGCCAGCAGCCACGGGACACATGTGAATGAGCAGTTCTTC.

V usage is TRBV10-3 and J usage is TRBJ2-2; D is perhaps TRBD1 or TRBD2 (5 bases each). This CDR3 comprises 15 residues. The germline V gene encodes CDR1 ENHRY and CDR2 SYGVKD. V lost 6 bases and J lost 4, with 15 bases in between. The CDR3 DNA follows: TGTGCCATCAGCAATTCCGGGGCGTCCACCGGGGAGCTGTTTTTT. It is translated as CAISNSGASTGELFF.

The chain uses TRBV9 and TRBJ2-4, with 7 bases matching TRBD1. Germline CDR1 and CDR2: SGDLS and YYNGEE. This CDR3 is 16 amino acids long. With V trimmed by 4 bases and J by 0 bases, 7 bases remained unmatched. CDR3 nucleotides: TGTGCCAGCAGCCCAGGACAGGACTTAGCCAAAAACATTCAGTACTTC. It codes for CASSPGQDLAKNIQYF.

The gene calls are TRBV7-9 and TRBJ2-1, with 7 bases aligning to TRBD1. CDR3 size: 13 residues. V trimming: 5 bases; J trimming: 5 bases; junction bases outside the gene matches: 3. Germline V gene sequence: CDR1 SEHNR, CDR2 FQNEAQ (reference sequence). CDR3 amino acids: CASSLTGDNEQFF. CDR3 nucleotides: TGTGCCAGCAGCCTAACAGGGGACAATGAGCAGTTCTTC.

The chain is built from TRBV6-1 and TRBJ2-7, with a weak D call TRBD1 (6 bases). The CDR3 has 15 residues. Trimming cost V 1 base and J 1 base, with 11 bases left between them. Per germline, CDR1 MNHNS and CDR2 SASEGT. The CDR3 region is CASSEEGEGSYEQYF. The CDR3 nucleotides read TGTGCCAGCAGTGAAGAGGGGGAAGGATCCTACGAGCAGTACTTC.

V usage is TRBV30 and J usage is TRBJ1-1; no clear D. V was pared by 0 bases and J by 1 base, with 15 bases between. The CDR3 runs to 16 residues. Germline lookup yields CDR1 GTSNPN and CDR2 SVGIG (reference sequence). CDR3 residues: CAWSVPLARPNTEAFF. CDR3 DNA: TGTGCCTGGAGTGTACCCCTCGCCAGACCGAACACTGAAGCTTTCTTT.

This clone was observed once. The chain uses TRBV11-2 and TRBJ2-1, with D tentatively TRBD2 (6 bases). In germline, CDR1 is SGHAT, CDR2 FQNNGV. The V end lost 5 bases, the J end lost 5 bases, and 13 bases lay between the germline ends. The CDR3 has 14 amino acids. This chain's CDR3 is CASSPGLPDNEQFF. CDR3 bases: TGTGCCAGCAGCCCGGGACTCCCCGACAATGAGCAGTTCTTC.

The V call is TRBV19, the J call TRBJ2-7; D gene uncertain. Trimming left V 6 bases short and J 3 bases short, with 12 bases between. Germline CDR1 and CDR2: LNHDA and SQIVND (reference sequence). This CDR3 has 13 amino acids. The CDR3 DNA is TGTGCCAGTAGCCCCGGACGGCTCTACGAGCAGTACTTC. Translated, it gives CASSPGRLYEQYF. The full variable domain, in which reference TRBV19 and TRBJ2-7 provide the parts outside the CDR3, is DGGITQSPKYLFRKEGQNVTLSCEQNLNHDAMYWYRQDPGQGLRLIYYSQIVNDFQKGDIAEGYSVSREKKESFPLTVTSAQKNPTAFYLCASSPGRLYEQYFGPGTRLTVT.

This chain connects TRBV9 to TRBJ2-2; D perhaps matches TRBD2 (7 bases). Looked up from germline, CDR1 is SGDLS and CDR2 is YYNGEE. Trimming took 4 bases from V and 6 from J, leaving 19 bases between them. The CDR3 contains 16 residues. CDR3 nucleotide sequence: TGTGCCAGCAGCCCGACTCTGGGGGGGCCGGCCGGGGAGCTGTTTTTT. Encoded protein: CASSPTLGGPAGELFF.

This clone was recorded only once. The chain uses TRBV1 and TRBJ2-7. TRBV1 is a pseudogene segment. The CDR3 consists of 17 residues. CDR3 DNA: TGCACCAGCAGCCATTTTCAAGCGGCTGGGGACCCCTACGAGCAGTACTTC. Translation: CTSSHFQAAGDPYEQYF.

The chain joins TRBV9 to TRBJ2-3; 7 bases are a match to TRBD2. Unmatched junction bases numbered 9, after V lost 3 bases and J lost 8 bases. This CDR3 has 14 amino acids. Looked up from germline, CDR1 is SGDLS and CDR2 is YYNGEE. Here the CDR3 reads CASSAAGSMGTQYF. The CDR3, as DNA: TGTGCCAGCAGCGCAGCGGGGAGCATGGGTACGCAGTATTTT.

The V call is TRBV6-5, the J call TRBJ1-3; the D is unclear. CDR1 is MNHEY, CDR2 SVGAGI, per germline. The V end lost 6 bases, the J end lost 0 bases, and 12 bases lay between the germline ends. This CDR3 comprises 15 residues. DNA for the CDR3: TGTGCCAGCAGCCCCGGGCAGTACTCTGGAAACACCATATATTTT. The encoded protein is CASSPGQYSGNTIYF.

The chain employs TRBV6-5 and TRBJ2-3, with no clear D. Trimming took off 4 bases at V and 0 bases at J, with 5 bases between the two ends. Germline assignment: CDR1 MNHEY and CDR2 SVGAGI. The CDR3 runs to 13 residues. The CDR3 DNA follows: TGTGCCAGCAGTTTGGACAGCACAGATACGCAGTATTTT. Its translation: CASSLDSTDTQYF.

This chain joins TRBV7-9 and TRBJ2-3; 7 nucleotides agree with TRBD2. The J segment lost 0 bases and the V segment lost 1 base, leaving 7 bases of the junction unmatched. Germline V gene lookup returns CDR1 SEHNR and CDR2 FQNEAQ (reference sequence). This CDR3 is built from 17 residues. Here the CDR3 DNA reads TGTGCCAGCAGCTTAGTTACCACTAGCGACAGCACAGATACGCAGTATTTT. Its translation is CASSLVTTSDSTDTQYF.